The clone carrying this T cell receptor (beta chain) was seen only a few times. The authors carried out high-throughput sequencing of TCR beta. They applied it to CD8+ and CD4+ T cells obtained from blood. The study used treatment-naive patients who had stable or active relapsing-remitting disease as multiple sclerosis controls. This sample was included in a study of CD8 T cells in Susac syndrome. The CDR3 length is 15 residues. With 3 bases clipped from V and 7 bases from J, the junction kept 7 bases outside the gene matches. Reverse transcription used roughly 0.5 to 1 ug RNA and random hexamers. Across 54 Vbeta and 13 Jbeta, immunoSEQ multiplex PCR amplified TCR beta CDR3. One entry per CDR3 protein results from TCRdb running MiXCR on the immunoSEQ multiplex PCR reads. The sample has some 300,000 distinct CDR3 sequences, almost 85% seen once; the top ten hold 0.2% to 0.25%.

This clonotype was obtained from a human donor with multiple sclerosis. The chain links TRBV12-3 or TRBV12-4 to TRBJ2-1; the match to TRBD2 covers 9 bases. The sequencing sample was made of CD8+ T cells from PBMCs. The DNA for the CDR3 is TGTGCCAGCAGTTTCTTGGCGGGAGGGCCGAATGAGCAGTTCTTC. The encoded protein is CASSFLAGGPNEQFF.